This entry describes one T cell receptor beta chain. Its antigen is undetermined. This specimen belongs to a study of identifying expanded T cells in peripheral blood. Study-wide results and limits: Over around two and four weeks, about 15 and 19 clones changed, versus around 1.2 between replicates. Variance in clone template counts between approximately 2-week samples significantly increased with total template count across all healthy donors.

During the collection period, no donor immune events like infections were recorded. Sequenced by immunoSEQ multiplex PCR; TCRdb stores in-frame clones only, minus some. The sample consists of 65,000 to 95,000 clones, 80% to 90% of them appearing once. The germline V gene has CDR1 LGHNA and CDR2 YNFKEQ. J lost 5 bases, V lost 4 bases, and 10 bases had no gene match. The CDR3 length is 17 residues. This clonotype was sampled from a person aged 18 to 75 in good health. The chain uses TRBV4-2 and TRBJ2-2; 10 bases are shared with TRBD2. Sequencing was done on a sample of blood. The CDR3 is CASSPKMSGRETGELFF. The CDR3 DNA follows: TGTGCCAGCAGCCCCAAGATGAGCGGGAGGGAAACCGGGGAGCTGTTTTTT.